One and the same sample provided the 30 T cell receptor beta chains below, sequenced in a study of cytomegalovirus exposure and HLA in healthy donors. The PCR employed 60 Vbeta primers together with 13 Jbeta primers. Sequencing was performed with immunoSEQ multiplex PCR; in TCRdb, only in-frame clones are kept and a portion is missing. This table has 200,000 or so clones, roughly four fifths appearing once. Specimen: PBMCs. The receptors were gathered from a girl aged 10 to 17 in good health and CMV-seronegative.

V is TRBV19 and J is TRBJ1-2, with D possibly TRBD1 on 6 matching bases. The CDR3 has 15 residues. CDR1 and CDR2 from the germline V gene are LNHDA and SQIVND (reference sequence). Trimming cost V 3 bases and J 8 bases, with 19 bases left between them. In nucleotides, the CDR3 is TGTGCCAGTAGTATCCCTTGGGCAGGGGCGAGGGGCTACACCTTC. Encoded protein: CASSIPWAGARGYTF.

The chain joins TRBV28 to TRBJ1-5; perhaps TRBD1 as D (5 bases). Germline V CDR1 and CDR2: MDHEN, SYDVKM. Between the trimmed V and J ends, which lost 7 bases and 9 bases, there was a span of 13 bases. The CDR3 length is 12 residues. The DNA for the CDR3 is TGTGCCAGCACCGATCCCGGGGGGCCCCAGCATTTT. This translates into CASTDPGGPQHF.

V is TRBV7-3 and J is TRBJ2-1; the match to TRBD2 covers 7 bases. J gave up 0 bases and V 8 bases, and 4 bases lay outside the gene matches. Germline CDR1 reads SGHTA; CDR2 reads FQGTGA. The CDR3 runs 14 residues. The CDR3 DNA reads as TGTGCCAGCCCAAGGACTAGCTCCTACAATGAGCAGTTCTTC. As protein: CASPRTSSYNEQFF. The variable domain in full, completed from reference TRBV7-3 and TRBJ2-1, reads GAGVSQTPSNKVTEKGKYVELRCDPISGHTALYWYRQSLGQGPEFLIYFQGTGAADDSGLPNDRFFAVRPEGSVSTLKIQRTERGDSAVYLCASPRTSSYNEQFFGPGTRLTVL.

This clone occurred a few times. The V gene is TRBV6-5, the J gene TRBJ1-1, with D possibly TRBD1 on 5 matching bases. V dropped 8 bases and J dropped 6 bases, with 13 bases sitting between them. The CDR3 spans 12 residues. Germline-derived CDR1 and CDR2 are MNHEY and SVGAGI. CDR3 in amino acids: CASGQGSAEAFF. In nucleotides, the CDR3 is TGTGCCAGCGGCCAGGGCAGCGCTGAAGCTTTCTTT.

V gene TRBV10-3 combines with J gene TRBJ1-2; TRBD1 aligns across 7 bases. Germline V gives CDR1 ENHRY, CDR2 SYGVKD. This CDR3 is 14 amino acids long. V lost 4 bases to trimming and J lost 6 bases; unmatched junction nucleotides: 8. CDR3 region: CAISGGRGIDGYTF. CDR3 in DNA: TGTGCCATCAGTGGGGGCAGGGGGATTGATGGCTACACCTTC.

V usage is TRBV28 and J usage is TRBJ2-4; a possible D gene is TRBD1 (5 bases). Deletions cut 6 bases from V and 0 bases from J, with 18 bases between. This CDR3 spans 17 amino acids. Germline V gene lookup returns CDR1 MDHEN and CDR2 SYDVKM. The CDR3 nucleotides are TGTGCCAGCAGCGGCCACCAGGGTAAACTAGCCAAAAACATTCAGTACTTC. As protein: CASSGHQGKLAKNIQYF.

The chain joins TRBV6-1 to TRBJ1-1, with D maybe TRBD1 (6 bases). Germline-derived CDR1 and CDR2 are MNHNS and SASEGT. The CDR3 runs to 15 residues. V lost 6 bases and J lost 0, with 14 bases in between. CDR3 in DNA: TGTGCCAGCAGGATAAAGGGACAATTGAACACTGAAGCTTTCTTT. This codes for CASRIKGQLNTEAFF.

V usage is TRBV6-1 and J usage is TRBJ1-5; D is perhaps TRBD1 (6 bases). With 6 bases removed from V and 7 bases from J, the gap between germline ends came to 13 bases. The CDR3 is 13 amino acids. Germline CDR1 MNHNS, CDR2 SASEGT. This chain's CDR3 is CASSPIGGQPQHF. In nucleotides, the CDR3 is TGTGCCAGCAGCCCCATAGGGGGACAGCCCCAGCATTTT.

The CDR3 loop reads CASSDGTSGETGELFF. As DNA, the CDR3 is TGTGCCAGCAGCGACGGGACATCAGGCGAAACCGGGGAGCTGTTTTTT. The gene calls are TRBV7-6 and TRBJ2-2; maybe TRBD1 (6 bases). Germline V gene data show CDR1 as SGHVS and CDR2 as FNYEAQ. The germline V and J ends were trimmed by 5 bases and 5 bases, with 18 bases remaining between them. The CDR3 runs to 16 residues.

The chain recombines TRBV13 with TRBJ2-1; 9 positions match TRBD2. Germline-derived CDR1 and CDR2 are PRHDT and FYEKMQ (reference sequence). J was trimmed by 7 bases and V by 1 base; bases with no gene match: 17. The CDR3 length is 19 residues. CDR3 coding DNA: TGTGCCAGCAGCTTAGATTTGGCCCTTAGCGGGAGCAGTACTAATGAGCAGTTCTTC. This gives the protein CASSLDLALSGSSTNEQFF.

The V gene is TRBV6-5, the J gene TRBJ2-1; D unclear. CDR3 length: 14 residues. The V end lost 1 base, the J end lost 8 bases, and 12 bases lay between the germline ends. The germline V gene encodes CDR1 MNHEY and CDR2 SVGAGI. CDR3 sequence: CASSYFDFPYEQFF. In DNA, the CDR3 is TGTGCCAGCAGTTACTTCGACTTCCCTTATGAGCAGTTCTTC.

The chain combines TRBV29-1 with TRBJ2-3; 8 bases line up with TRBD2. The CDR3 is 14 residues long. V was clipped by 4 bases and J by 1 base; unmatched bases: 4. CDR1 and CDR2 (germline): SQVTM, ANQGSEA. In DNA form, the CDR3 reads TGCAGCGTTGGAGAGACTAGCGGCACAGATACGCAGTATTTT. Its protein is CSVGETSGTDTQYF.

This clone showed up just a few times. The V and J genes are TRBV6-5 and TRBJ1-2, with 8 bases identical to TRBD1. Germline V CDR1 and CDR2: MNHEY, SVGAGI. The V gene end was trimmed by 2 bases and the J gene end by 10 bases; junction bases not matched to a gene: 9. CDR3 size: 14 residues. As DNA, the CDR3 is TGTGCCAGCAGTTACGGAGGGACAGGCGACGTCTACACCTTC. This translates into CASSYGGTGDVYTF.

The J gene is TRBJ1-1, the V gene TRBV28; unclear D gene. CDR3 length equals 13 residues. Germline V gene sequence: CDR1 MDHEN, CDR2 SYDVKM. V gave up 3 bases and J gave up 7 bases, with 12 bases separating them. The CDR3 DNA sequence: TGTGCCAGCAGTTTCCCTGTGTCCGGTGAAGCTTTCTTT. This translates into CASSFPVSGEAFF. Using reference TRBV28 and TRBJ1-1 for the parts outside the CDR3, the full variable domain is DVKVTQSSRYLVKRTGEKVFLECVQDMDHENMFWYRQDPGLGLRLIYFSYDVKMKEKGDIPEGYSVSREKKERFSLILESASTNQTSMYLCASSFPVSGEAFFGQGTRLTVV.

The chain is built from TRBV5-4 and TRBJ2-3, with D possibly matching TRBD2 (7 bases). This CDR3 is 15 amino acids long. Germline V lookup: CDR1 SGHNT, CDR2 YYREEE (reference sequence). Trimming left V 0 bases short and J 6 bases short, with 14 bases between. CDR3 sequence reads: CASSLAGGAGDTQYF. As DNA, the CDR3 is TGTGCCAGCAGCTTGGCTGGGGGGGCCGGTGATACGCAGTATTTT.

This rearrangement joins TRBV29-1 to TRBJ1-2; 8 nucleotides agree with TRBD1. Germline trimming cut 6 bases from V and 7 bases from J; bases unmatched to any gene: 16. Germline V gives CDR1 SQVTM, CDR2 ANQGSEA. This CDR3 is built from 15 residues. The CDR3 reads CSVGQDPRGRGGYTF. Written as DNA, the CDR3 is TGCAGCGTCGGACAAGACCCCAGGGGGCGTGGTGGCTACACCTTC. Based on the CDR3 plus reference TRBV29-1 and TRBJ1-2, the full variable domain is SAVISQKPSRDICQRGTSLTIQCQVDSQVTMMFWYRQQPGQSLTLIATANQGSEATYESGFVIDKFPISRPNLTFSTLTVSNMSPEDSSIYLCSVGQDPRGRGGYTFGSGTRLTVV.

This clone appeared a few times. This sequence joins TRBV28 and TRBJ2-7; D possibly corresponds to TRBD1 (5 bases). The CDR3 loop spans 14 amino acids. V gave up 6 bases and J gave up 0 bases, with 12 bases separating them. Germline V gives CDR1 MDHEN, CDR2 SYDVKM. In nucleotides, the CDR3 is TGTGCCAGCAGGAGACAGCAAGGCTCCTACGAGCAGTACTTC. It translates to CASRRQQGSYEQYF.

The chain recombines TRBV5-1 with TRBJ1-3; D gene uncertain. Trimming removed 0 bases at V and 3 bases at J, with 13 bases between. From germline, CDR1 is SGHRS and CDR2 YFSETQ. The CDR3 runs 16 residues. For the CDR3, the DNA is TGCGCCAGCAGCTTGGCCGGTGAGGGAAGTGGAAACACCATATATTTT. Its translation: CASSLAGEGSGNTIYF.

The rearrangement uses TRBV30 and TRBJ1-6; 8 positions agree with TRBD1. This CDR3 spans 14 amino acids. The J segment lost 10 bases and the V segment lost 3 bases, leaving 8 bases of the junction unmatched. Germline lookup yields CDR1 GTSNPN and CDR2 SVGIG (reference sequence). CDR3 region: CAWRTGEVWSPLHF. CDR3 DNA sequence: TGTGCCTGGAGGACAGGGGAAGTGTGGTCACCCCTCCACTTT.

The rearrangement uses TRBV30 and TRBJ1-5; 9 bases map to TRBD1. V lost 0 bases and J lost 6; bases outside the gene matches: 6. CDR3 size: 15 residues. The V gene's germline CDR1 is GTSNPN and CDR2 SVGIG (reference sequence). The chain's CDR3 is CAWSVGQGGSQPQHF. The CDR3, as DNA: TGTGCCTGGAGTGTGGGACAGGGTGGAAGTCAGCCCCAGCATTTT.

The chain uses TRBV6-5 and TRBJ1-2; maybe TRBD1 (5 bases). Trimming took 4 bases from V and 3 from J, leaving 12 bases between them. Germline CDR1 is MNHEY and CDR2 is SVGAGI. The CDR3 loop spans 14 amino acids. The CDR3, as DNA: TGTGCCAGCAGTTTCACAGGTTGGGACTATGGCTACACCTTC. It is translated as CASSFTGWDYGYTF.

This chain joins TRBV5-1 and TRBJ2-3, with 8 bases fitting TRBD2. Germline CDR1 is SGHRS and CDR2 is YFSETQ. The CDR3 has 13 residues. V dropped 2 bases and J dropped 6; count of bases not matched to a gene: 2. The CDR3 region is CASSLRGRDTQYF. CDR3 DNA sequence: TGCGCCAGCAGCTTACGCGGGAGGGATACGCAGTATTTT.

The sample holds a few counts of this clone. This chain links TRBV10-3 with TRBJ2-7; 8 bases line up with TRBD2. The length of the CDR3 is 13 residues. J lost 5 bases, V lost 9 bases, and 9 bases had no gene match. CDR1 is ENHRY, CDR2 SYGVKD, per germline. The CDR3 here is CAMQRAGVDEQYF. The DNA of the CDR3 is TGTGCCATGCAAAGAGCGGGAGTAGACGAGCAGTACTTC.

The CDR3 sequence is CASSQDLTGQGTEAFF. The CDR3 DNA sequence: TGTGCCAGCAGCCAAGATCTGACAGGACAGGGCACTGAAGCTTTCTTT. The V gene is TRBV4-2, the J gene TRBJ1-1; 8 nucleotides match TRBD1. CDR3 length equals 16 residues. Germline assignment: CDR1 LGHNA and CDR2 YNFKEQ. The trim removed 0 bases at V and 4 bases at J, leaving 7 bases unmatched.

CDR3 nucleotide sequence: TGTGCCAGCAGCTTGACGGAGACCTGGGAGCAGTTCTTC. Translation gives CASSLTETWEQFF. This chain uses TRBV5-4 with TRBJ2-1; unclear D gene. V lost 1 base, J lost 10 bases, and 12 bases lay in between. From germline, CDR1 is SGHNT and CDR2 YYREEE (reference sequence). This CDR3 contains 13 residues.

The chain uses TRBV28 and TRBJ2-2; perhaps TRBD1 as D (6 bases). The V and J ends lost 6 bases and 5 bases respectively, with 13 bases between them. CDR3 size: 14 residues. CDR1 is MDHEN, CDR2 SYDVKM, per germline. CDR3 coding DNA: TGTGCCAGCAGACCCACAGGGCGGACCGGGGAGCTGTTTTTT. It codes for CASRPTGRTGELFF. Based on the CDR3 plus reference TRBV28 and TRBJ2-2, the full variable domain is DVKVTQSSRYLVKRTGEKVFLECVQDMDHENMFWYRQDPGLGLRLIYFSYDVKMKEKGDIPEGYSVSREKKERFSLILESASTNQTSMYLCASRPTGRTGELFFGEGSRLTVL.

V is TRBV11-2 and J is TRBJ2-3; 9 nucleotides match TRBD1. The length of the CDR3 is 15 residues. V shed 6 bases and J 0 bases; nucleotides not matched to a gene: 4. Germline CDR1 reads SGHAT; CDR2 reads FQNNGV. For the CDR3, the DNA is TGTGCCAGCAGTGCTGACAGGGGGAGCACAGATACGCAGTATTTT. Translating gives CASSADRGSTDTQYF.

V usage is TRBV7-2 and J usage is TRBJ2-7; a weak D match, TRBD1 (5 bases). The CDR3 totals 14 residues. The V end lost 5 bases, the J end lost 0 bases, and 11 bases lay between the germline ends. Germline V gene data show CDR1 as SGHTA and CDR2 as FQGNSA. CDR3 amino acids: CASSPQGSSYEQYF. For the CDR3, the DNA is TGTGCCAGCAGCCCTCAGGGATCCTCCTACGAGCAGTACTTC.

The chain has TRBV7-3 and TRBJ2-2; no definite D call. V was trimmed by 1 base and J by 7 bases, leaving 10 bases between them. Looked up from germline, CDR1 is SGHTA and CDR2 is FQGTGA. CDR3 length: 14 amino acids. The CDR3 sequence is CASSLIVTGGELFF. The CDR3 nucleotides are TGTGCCAGCAGCTTAATCGTAACCGGCGGGGAGCTGTTTTTT.

The V call is TRBV4-2, the J call TRBJ2-2; 10 bases line up with TRBD2. The CDR3 has 16 residues. Unmatched junction bases numbered 9, after V lost 4 bases and J lost 7 bases. CDR1 and CDR2 (germline): LGHNA, YNFKEQ. The CDR3 spells CASSRALAGDSGELFF. The CDR3 bases are TGTGCCAGCAGCCGTGCGCTAGCGGGGGATAGCGGGGAGCTGTTTTTT.